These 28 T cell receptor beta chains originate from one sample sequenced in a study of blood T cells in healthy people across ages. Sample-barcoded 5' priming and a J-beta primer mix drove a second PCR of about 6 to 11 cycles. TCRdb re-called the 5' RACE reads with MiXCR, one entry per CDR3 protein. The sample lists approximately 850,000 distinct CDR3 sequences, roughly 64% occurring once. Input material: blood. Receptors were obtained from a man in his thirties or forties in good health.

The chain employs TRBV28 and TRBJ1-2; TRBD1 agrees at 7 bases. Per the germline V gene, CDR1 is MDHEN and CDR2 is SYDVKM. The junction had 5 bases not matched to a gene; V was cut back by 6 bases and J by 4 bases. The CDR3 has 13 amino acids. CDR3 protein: CASSTGQIYGYTF. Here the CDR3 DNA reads TGTGCCAGCAGCACGGGACAGATCTATGGCTACACCTTC.

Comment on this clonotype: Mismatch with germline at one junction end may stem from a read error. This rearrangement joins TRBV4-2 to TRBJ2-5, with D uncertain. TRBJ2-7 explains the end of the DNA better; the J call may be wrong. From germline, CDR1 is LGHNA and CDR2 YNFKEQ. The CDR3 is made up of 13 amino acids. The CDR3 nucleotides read TGTGCCTGCAGCCAAGCAGTTTCGGGCGAGCAGTACTTC. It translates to CACSQAVSGEQYF.

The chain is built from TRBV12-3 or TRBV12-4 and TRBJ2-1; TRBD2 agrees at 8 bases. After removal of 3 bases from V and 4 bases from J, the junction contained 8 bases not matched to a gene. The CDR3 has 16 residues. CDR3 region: CASSFKGSGGYNEQFF. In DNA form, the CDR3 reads TGTGCCAGCAGTTTTAAGGGGAGCGGGGGTTACAATGAGCAGTTCTTC.

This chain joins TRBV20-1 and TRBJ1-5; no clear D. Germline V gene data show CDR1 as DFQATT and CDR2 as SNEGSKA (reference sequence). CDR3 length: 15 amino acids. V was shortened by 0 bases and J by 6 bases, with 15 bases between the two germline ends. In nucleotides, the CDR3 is TGCAGTGCTAGAGATGGGAGCGGGGTTGGTCAGCCCCAGCATTTT. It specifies CSARDGSGVGQPQHF.

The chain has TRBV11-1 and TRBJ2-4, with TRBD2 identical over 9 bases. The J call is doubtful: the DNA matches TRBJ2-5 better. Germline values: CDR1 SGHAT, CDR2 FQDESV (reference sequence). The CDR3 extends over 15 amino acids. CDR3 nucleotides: TGTGCCAGCAGCTTTAGCGGGGGAACGCAAGAGACCCAGTACTTC. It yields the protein CASSFSGGTQETQYF.

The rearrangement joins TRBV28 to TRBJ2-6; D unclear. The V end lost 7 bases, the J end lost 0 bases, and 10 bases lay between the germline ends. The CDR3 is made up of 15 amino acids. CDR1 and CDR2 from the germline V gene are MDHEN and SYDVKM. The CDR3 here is CASTSLSSGANVLTF. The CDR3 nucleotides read TGTGCCAGCACCTCCCTGAGCTCTGGGGCCAACGTCCTGACTTTC.

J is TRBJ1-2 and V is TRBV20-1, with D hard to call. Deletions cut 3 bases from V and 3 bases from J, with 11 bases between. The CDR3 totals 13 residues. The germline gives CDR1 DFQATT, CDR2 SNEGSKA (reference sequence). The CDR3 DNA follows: TGCAGTGCTAGTCGGGGTTCGGACTATGGCTACACCTTC. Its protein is CSASRGSDYGYTF.

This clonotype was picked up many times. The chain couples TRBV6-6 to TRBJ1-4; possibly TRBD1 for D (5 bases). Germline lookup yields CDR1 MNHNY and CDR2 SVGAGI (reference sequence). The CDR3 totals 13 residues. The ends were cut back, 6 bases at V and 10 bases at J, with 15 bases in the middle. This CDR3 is CASSGTALGKLFF. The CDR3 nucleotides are TGTGCCAGCAGCGGGACTGCCTTGGGAAAACTGTTTTTT.

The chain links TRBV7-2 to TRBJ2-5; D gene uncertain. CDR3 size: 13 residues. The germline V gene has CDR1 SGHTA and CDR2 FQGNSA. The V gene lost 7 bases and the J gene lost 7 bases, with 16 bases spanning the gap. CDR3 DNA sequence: TGTGCCAGCATCCCGGGTCCATGGGGGACCCAGTACTTC. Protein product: CASIPGPWGTQYF.

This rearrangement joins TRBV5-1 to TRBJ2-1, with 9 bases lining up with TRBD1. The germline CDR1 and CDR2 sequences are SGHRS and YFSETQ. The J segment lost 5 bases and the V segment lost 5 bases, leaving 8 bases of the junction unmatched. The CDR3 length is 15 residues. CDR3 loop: CASSFDRGFHNEQFF. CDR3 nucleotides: TGCGCCAGCAGTTTCGACAGGGGGTTCCACAATGAGCAGTTCTTC.

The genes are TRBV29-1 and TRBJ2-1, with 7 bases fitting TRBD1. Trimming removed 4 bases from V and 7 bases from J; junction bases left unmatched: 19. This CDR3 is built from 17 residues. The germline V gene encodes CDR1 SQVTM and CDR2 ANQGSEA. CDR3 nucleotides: TGCAGCGTTGCTAGGACAGGACCCCGGTGGCGCCCAAATGAGCAGTTCTTC. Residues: CSVARTGPRWRPNEQFF.

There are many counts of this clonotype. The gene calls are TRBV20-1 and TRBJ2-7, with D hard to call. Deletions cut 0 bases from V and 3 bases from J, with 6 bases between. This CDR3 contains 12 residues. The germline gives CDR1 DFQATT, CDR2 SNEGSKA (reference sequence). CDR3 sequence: CSAREGGYEQYF. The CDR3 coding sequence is TGCAGTGCTAGAGAGGGCGGCTACGAGCAGTACTTC.

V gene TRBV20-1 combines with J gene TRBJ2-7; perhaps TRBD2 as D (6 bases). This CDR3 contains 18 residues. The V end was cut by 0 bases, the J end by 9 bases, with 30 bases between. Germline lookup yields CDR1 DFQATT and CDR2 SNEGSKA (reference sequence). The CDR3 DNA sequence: TGCAGTGCTAGAGAAACGGGAAGGGGCTTCAGGACTATCTCGGGGCAGTACTTC. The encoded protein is CSARETGRGFRTISGQYF.

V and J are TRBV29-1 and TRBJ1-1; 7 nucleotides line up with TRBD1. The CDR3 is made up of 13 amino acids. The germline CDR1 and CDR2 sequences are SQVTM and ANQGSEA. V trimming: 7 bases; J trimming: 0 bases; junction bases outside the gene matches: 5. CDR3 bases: TGCAGCGCCGGGGGACAGCTGAACACTGAAGCTTTCTTT. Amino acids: CSAGGQLNTEAFF.

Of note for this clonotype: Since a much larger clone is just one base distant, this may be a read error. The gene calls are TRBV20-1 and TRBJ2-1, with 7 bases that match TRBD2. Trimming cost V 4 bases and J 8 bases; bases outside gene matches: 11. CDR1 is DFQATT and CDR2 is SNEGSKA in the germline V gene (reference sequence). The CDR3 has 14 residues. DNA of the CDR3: TGCAGTGCTATCGGCGGGAGAGGTGGAGATGAGCAGTTCTTC. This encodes CSAIGGRGGDEQFF.

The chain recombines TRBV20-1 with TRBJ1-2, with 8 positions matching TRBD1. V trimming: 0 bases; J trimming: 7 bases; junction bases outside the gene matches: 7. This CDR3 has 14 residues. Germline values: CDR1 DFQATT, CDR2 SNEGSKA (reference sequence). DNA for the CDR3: TGCAGTGCTAGAGATCTGGGCAGGGGGCGTGGCTACACCTTC. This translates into CSARDLGRGRGYTF.

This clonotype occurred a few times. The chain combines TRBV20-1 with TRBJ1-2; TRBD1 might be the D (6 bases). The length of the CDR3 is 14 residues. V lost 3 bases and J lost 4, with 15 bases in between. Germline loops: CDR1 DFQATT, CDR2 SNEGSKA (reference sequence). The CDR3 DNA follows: TGCAGTGCTAGCGGGACAAGAGGGACCTATGGCTACACCTTC. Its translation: CSASGTRGTYGYTF.

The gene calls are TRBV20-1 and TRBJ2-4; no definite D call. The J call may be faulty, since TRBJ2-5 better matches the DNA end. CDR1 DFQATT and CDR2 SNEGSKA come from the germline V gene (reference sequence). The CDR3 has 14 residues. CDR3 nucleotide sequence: TGCAGTGCTAGAGCTCAATTCTTCCGGGAGACCCAGTACTTC. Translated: CSARAQFFRETQYF.

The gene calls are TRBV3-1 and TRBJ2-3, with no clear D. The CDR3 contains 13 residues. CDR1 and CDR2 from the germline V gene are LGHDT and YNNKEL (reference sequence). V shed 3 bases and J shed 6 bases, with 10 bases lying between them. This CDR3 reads CASSQIHGDTQYF. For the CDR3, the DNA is TGTGCCAGCAGCCAGATTCACGGGGATACGCAGTATTTT.

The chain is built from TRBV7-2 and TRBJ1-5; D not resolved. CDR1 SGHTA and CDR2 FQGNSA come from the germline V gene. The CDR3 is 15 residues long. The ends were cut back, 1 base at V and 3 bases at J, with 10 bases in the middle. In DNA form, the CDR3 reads TGTGCCAGCAGCTTAGGAGGAGGATTCAATCAGCCCCAGCATTTT. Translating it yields CASSLGGGFNQPQHF.

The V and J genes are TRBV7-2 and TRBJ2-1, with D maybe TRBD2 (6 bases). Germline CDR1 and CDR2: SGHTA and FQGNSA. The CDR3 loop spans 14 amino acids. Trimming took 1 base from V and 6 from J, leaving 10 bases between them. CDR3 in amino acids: CASSLVSGRNEQFF. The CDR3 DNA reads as TGTGCCAGCAGCTTAGTTAGCGGCCGCAATGAGCAGTTCTTC.

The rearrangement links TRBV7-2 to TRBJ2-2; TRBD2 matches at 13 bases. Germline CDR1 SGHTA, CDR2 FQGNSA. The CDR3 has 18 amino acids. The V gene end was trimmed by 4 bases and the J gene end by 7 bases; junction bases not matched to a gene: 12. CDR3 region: CASSSFRLAGGRHGELFF. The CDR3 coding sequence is TGTGCCAGCAGCTCCTTTCGACTAGCGGGGGGAAGGCACGGGGAGCTGTTTTTT.

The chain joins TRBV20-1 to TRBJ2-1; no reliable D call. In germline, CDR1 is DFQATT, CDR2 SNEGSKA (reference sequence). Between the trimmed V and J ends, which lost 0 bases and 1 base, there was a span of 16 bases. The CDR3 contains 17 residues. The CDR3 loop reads CSARDPGLSFSYNEQFF. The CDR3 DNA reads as TGCAGTGCTAGAGATCCTGGCCTTTCTTTTTCCTACAATGAGCAGTTCTTC.

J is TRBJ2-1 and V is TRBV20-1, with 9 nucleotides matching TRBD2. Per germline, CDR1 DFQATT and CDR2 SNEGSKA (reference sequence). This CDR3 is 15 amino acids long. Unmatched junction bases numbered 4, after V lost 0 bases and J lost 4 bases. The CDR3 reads CSARESGRLYNEQFF. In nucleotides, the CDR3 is TGCAGTGCTAGAGAGAGCGGGAGGTTGTACAATGAGCAGTTCTTC.

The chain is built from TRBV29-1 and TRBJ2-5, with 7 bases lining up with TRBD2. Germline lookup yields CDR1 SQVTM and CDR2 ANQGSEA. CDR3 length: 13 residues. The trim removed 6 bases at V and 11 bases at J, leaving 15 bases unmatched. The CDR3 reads CSVWASGFNEQYF. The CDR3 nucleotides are TGCAGCGTCTGGGCTAGCGGATTCAATGAGCAGTACTTC. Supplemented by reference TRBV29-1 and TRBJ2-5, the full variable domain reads SAVISQKPSRDICQRGTSLTIQCQVDSQVTMMFWYRQQPGQSLTLIATANQGSEATYESGFVIDKFPISRPNLTFSTLTVSNMSPEDSSIYLCSVWASGFNEQYFGPGTRLLVL.

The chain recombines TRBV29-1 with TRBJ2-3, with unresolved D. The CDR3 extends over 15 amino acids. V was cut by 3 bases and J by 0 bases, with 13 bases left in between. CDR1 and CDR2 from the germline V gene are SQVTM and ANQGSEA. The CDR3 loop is CSVEQDRSSTDTQYF. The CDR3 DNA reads TGCAGCGTTGAGCAGGACCGGTCTAGCACAGATACGCAGTATTTT.

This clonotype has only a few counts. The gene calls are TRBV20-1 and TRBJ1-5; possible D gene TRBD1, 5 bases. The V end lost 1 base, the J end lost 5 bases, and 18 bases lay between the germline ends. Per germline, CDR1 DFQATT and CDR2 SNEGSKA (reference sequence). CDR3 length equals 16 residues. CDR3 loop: CSARARWGRIDQPQHF. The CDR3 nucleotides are TGCAGTGCTAGAGCCCGCTGGGGACGGATAGATCAGCCCCAGCATTTT.

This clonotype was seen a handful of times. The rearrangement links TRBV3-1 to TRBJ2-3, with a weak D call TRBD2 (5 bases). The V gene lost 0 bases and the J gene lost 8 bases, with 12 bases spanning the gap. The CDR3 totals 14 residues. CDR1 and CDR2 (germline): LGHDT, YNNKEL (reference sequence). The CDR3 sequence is CASSQEGVPSTQYF. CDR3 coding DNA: TGTGCCAGCAGCCAAGAGGGAGTACCCAGTACGCAGTATTTT.